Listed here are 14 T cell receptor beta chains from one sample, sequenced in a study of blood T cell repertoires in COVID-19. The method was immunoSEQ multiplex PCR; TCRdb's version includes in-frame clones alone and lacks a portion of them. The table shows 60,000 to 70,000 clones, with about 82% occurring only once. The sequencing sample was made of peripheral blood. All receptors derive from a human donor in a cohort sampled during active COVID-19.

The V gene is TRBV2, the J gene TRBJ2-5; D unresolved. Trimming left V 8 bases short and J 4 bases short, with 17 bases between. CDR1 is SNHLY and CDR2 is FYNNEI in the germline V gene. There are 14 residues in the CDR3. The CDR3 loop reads CASSLALVSETQYF. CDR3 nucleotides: TGTGCCAGCTCCCTCGCGCTCGTCTCAGAGACCCAGTACTTC.

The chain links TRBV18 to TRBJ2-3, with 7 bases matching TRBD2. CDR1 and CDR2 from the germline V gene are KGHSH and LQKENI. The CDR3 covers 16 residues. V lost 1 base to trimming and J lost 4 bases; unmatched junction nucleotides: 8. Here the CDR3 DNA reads TGTGCCAGCTCACCACGGCGGGGAGGGAGCGCAGATACGCAGTATTTT. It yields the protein CASSPRRGGSADTQYF. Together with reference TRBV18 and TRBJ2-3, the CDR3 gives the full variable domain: NAGVMQNPRHLVRRRGQEARLRCSPMKGHSHVYWYRQLPEEGLKFMVYLQKENIIDESGMPKERFSAEFPKEGPSILRIQQVVRGDSAAYFCASSPRRGGSADTQYFGPGTRLTVL.

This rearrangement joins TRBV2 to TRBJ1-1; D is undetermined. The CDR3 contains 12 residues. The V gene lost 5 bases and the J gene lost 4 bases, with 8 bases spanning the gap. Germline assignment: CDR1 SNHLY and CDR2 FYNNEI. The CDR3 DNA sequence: TGTGCCAGCAGTACAGCTGGCACTGAAGCTTTCTTT. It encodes CASSTAGTEAFF.

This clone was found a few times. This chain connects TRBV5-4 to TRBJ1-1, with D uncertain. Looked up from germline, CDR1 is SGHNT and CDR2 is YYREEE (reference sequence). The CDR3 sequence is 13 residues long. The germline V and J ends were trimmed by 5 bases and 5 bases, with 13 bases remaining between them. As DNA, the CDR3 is TGTGCCAGCAGACCCGGGGAGAGGACTGAAGCTTTCTTT. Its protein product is CASRPGERTEAFF.

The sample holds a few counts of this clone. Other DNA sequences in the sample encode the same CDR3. The CDR3 DNA follows: TGTGCCAGCAGCTTTACAGGGGGGGTCACTGAAGCTTTCTTT. Translated, it gives CASSFTGGVTEAFF. This chain links TRBV11-3 with TRBJ1-1; 8 positions agree with TRBD1. V was clipped by 3 bases and J by 4 bases; unmatched bases: 4. The CDR3 contains 14 residues. Germline V gene sequence: CDR1 SGHNT, CDR2 YENEEA.

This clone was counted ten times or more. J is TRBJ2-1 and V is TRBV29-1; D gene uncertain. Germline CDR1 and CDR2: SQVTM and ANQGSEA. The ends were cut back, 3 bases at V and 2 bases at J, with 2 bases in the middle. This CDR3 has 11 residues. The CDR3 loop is CSVDTYNEQFF. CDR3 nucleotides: TGCAGCGTTGACACCTACAATGAGCAGTTCTTC.

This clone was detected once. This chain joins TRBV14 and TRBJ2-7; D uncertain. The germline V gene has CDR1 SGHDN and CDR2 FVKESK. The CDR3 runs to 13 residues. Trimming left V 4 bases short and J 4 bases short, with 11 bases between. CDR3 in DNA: TGTGCCAGCAGCCCCAACGGTCTGTACGAGCAGTACTTC. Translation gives CASSPNGLYEQYF.

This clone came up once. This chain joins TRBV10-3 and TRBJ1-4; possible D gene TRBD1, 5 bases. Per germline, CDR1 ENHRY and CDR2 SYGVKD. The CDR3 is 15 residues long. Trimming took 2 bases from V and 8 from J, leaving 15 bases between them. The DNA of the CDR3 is TGTGCCATCAGTGAGGGTACGGCAGGGAACGAAAAACTGTTTTTT. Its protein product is CAISEGTAGNEKLFF.

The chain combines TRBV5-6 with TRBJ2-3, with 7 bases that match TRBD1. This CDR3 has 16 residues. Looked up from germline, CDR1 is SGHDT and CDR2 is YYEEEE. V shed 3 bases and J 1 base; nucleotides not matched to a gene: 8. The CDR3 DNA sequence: TGTGCCAGCAGCTATGAGCCGAGGGGGCGCACAGATACGCAGTATTTT. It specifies CASSYEPRGRTDTQYF.

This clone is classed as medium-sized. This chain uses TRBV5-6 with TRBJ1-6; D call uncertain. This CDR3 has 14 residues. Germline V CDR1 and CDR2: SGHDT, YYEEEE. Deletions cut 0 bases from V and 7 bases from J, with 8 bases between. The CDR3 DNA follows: TGTGCCAGCAGCTTGGCAGGCGACAATTCACCCCTCCACTTT. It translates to CASSLAGDNSPLHF.

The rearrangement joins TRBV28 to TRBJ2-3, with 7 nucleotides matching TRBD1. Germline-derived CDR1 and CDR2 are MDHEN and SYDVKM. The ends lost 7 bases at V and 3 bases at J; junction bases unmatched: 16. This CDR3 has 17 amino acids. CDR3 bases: TGTGCCAGCAACAGTTTTGTCATCCCGACAGGGACAGATACGCAGTATTTT. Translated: CASNSFVIPTGTDTQYF.

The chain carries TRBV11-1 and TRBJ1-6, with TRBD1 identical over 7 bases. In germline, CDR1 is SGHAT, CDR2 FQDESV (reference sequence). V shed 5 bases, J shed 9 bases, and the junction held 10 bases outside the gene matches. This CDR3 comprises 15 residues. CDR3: CASSPGQARGSPLHF. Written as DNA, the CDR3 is TGTGCCAGCAGCCCTGGACAGGCAAGAGGTTCACCCCTCCACTTT.

The CDR3 nucleotides are TGTGCCAGCAGTTACGGTAGCGGGGGGTCCTTCTCCTACAATGAGCAGTTCTTC. It encodes CASSYGSGGSFSYNEQFF. The gene calls are TRBV6-2 or TRBV6-3 and TRBJ2-1, with TRBD2 matching 10 bases. V was pared by 2 bases and J by 0 bases, with 7 bases of the junction left unmatched. CDR1 and CDR2 (germline): MNHEY, SVGEGT. The CDR3 runs 18 residues.

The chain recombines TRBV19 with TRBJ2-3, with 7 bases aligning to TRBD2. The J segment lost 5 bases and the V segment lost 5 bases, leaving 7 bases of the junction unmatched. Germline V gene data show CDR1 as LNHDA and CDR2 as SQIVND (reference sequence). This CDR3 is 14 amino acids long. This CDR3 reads CASSSTGGRDTQYF. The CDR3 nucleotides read TGTGCCAGTAGTTCAACCGGGGGGAGAGATACGCAGTATTTT.